This note documents a single TCR beta chain sequence. V lost 0 bases and J 1 base, leaving 3 bases between the germline ends. Germline V gives CDR1 LNHDA, CDR2 SQIVND (reference sequence). The length of the CDR3 is 13 residues. Using immunoSEQ multiplex PCR, the repertoire was profiled, and TCRdb retains in-frame clones only, with some absent. In the table there are roughly 440,000 clones, approximately 90% of which are singletons. The data originate from a study of blood T cell repertoires in COVID-19. Study background: Spain, Italy and the United States supplied samples that represented acute and convalescent COVID-19.

Sequencing input: peripheral blood. The source is a woman aged 50 to 60 with COVID-19, enrolled during active disease. The V call is TRBV19, the J call TRBJ1-2; no reliable D call. CDR3 DNA: TGTGCCAGTAGTATAGACAGTAACTATGGCTACACCTTC. Amino acid sequence: CASSIDSNYGYTF. Drawing the rest from reference TRBV19 and TRBJ1-2, the complete variable domain is DGGITQSPKYLFRKEGQNVTLSCEQNLNHDAMYWYRQDPGQGLRLIYYSQIVNDFQKGDIAEGYSVSREKKESFPLTVTSAQKNPTAFYLCASSIDSNYGYTFGSGTRLTVV.